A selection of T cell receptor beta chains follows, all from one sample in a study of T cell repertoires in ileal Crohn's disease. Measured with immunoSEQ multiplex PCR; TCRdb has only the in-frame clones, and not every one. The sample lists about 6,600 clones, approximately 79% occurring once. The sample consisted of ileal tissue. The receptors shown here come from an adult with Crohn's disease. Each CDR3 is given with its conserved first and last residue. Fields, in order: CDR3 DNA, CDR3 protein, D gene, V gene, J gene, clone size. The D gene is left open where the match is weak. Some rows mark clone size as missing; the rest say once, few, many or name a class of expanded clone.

cdr3_nt: TGTGCCAGTAGTCCCCACCGCGGTAGGGGGCTTACCTACAATGAGCAGTTCTTC
cdr3_aa: CASSPHRGRGLTYNEQFF
d_call: TRBD1
v_call: TRBV19
j_call: TRBJ2-1
clone_size: .

cdr3_nt: TGTGCCAGCAGCTCTGGGCCCAACACCGGGGAGCTGTTTTTT
cdr3_aa: CASSSGPNTGELFF
d_call: .
v_call: TRBV7-3
j_call: TRBJ2-2
clone_size: .

cdr3_nt: TGTGCCAGCAGTGAGGGACAGAATTCACCCCTCCACTTT
cdr3_aa: CASSEGQNSPLHF
d_call: TRBD1
v_call: TRBV6-1
j_call: TRBJ1-6
clone_size: medium-sized

cdr3_nt: TGCGCCAGCAGCCCCGCAGGCGGGCAGCCTTACGAGCAGTACTTC
cdr3_aa: CASSPAGGQPYEQYF
d_call: .
v_call: TRBV5-1
j_call: TRBJ2-7
clone_size: .

cdr3_nt: TGTGCCAGCAGCCCGTTGGCCTCTGGAAACACCATATATTTT
cdr3_aa: CASSPLASGNTIYF
d_call: .
v_call: TRBV9
j_call: TRBJ1-3
clone_size: .

cdr3_nt: TGTGCCAGCAGTTTGCTGGGGGCCAATCAGCCCCAGCATTTT
cdr3_aa: CASSLLGANQPQHF
d_call: .
v_call: TRBV28
j_call: TRBJ1-5
clone_size: .

cdr3_nt: TGTGCCAGCAGTGACGACGGGACTAGCGGGGGGTCTACAGAAACCGGGGAGCTGTTTTTT
cdr3_aa: CASSDDGTSGGSTETGELFF
d_call: TRBD2
v_call: TRBV2
j_call: TRBJ2-2
clone_size: .

cdr3_nt: TGTGCCAGCAGCCGAGACAGGGCAGGCTCACCCCTCCACTTT
cdr3_aa: CASSRDRAGSPLHF
d_call: TRBD1
v_call: TRBV5-4
j_call: TRBJ1-6
clone_size: .

cdr3_nt: TGCGCCAGCAGCTTCGGAGGACCTGGAAACACCATATATTTT
cdr3_aa: CASSFGGPGNTIYF
d_call: .
v_call: TRBV5-1
j_call: TRBJ1-3
clone_size: medium-sized

cdr3_nt: TGTGCCAGCAGTTTATACAACGGGGGATTGGGCACAGATACGCAGTATTTT
cdr3_aa: CASSLYNGGLGTDTQYF
d_call: .
v_call: TRBV28
j_call: TRBJ2-3
clone_size: once

cdr3_nt: TGTGCCAGCAGGGCCAAGGGACAGGGTTACGAGCAGTACTTC
cdr3_aa: CASRAKGQGYEQYF
d_call: TRBD1
v_call: TRBV27
j_call: TRBJ2-7
clone_size: .

cdr3_nt: TGTGCCAGCAGTGGGAGGACTAGCGGGCAAGAGACCCAGTACTTC
cdr3_aa: CASSGRTSGQETQYF
d_call: TRBD2
v_call: TRBV6-1
j_call: TRBJ2-5
clone_size: .

cdr3_nt: TGTGCCAGCAGCTTAGGGGTCCGGGACAGGGGGCGTCGCTCCTACAATGAGCAGTTCTTC
cdr3_aa: CASSLGVRDRGRRSYNEQFF
d_call: TRBD1
v_call: TRBV7-8
j_call: TRBJ2-1
clone_size: few

cdr3_nt: TGTGCCAGCAGCTTCAGGACTACCGACAATGAGCAGTTCTTC
cdr3_aa: CASSFRTTDNEQFF
d_call: .
v_call: TRBV13
j_call: TRBJ2-1
clone_size: .

cdr3_nt: TGTGCCAGCACCCCTAGCGGGAACTACAATGAGCAGTTCTTC
cdr3_aa: CASTPSGNYNEQFF
d_call: TRBD2
v_call: TRBV6-1
j_call: TRBJ2-1
clone_size: few

cdr3_nt: TGCAGCGACCTGACAGGTTTGGATGGCTACACCTTC
cdr3_aa: CSDLTGLDGYTF
d_call: .
v_call: TRBV29-1
j_call: TRBJ1-2
clone_size: .

cdr3_nt: TGTGCCAGCAGCCACGGACAGGGGATATCCAAAAACATTCAGTACTTC
cdr3_aa: CASSHGQGISKNIQYF
d_call: TRBD1
v_call: TRBV16
j_call: TRBJ2-4
clone_size: .

cdr3_nt: TGTGCCAGCAGTTACACTTACGAGCAGTACTTC
cdr3_aa: CASSYTYEQYF
d_call: .
v_call: TRBV6-6
j_call: TRBJ2-7
clone_size: .

cdr3_nt: TGCAGCGACGGACAGGGGGCGAGCTATGGCTACACCTTC
cdr3_aa: CSDGQGASYGYTF
d_call: TRBD1
v_call: TRBV29-1
j_call: TRBJ1-2
clone_size: .

cdr3_nt: TGCGCCAGCAGCCAAGGAGGCCCCCAGGAAAAACTGTTTTTT
cdr3_aa: CASSQGGPQEKLFF
d_call: .
v_call: TRBV4-1
j_call: TRBJ1-4
clone_size: few

cdr3_nt: TGTGCCATCAGGCGGGACCCTGCCCTACCCAAAAACATTCAGTACTTC
cdr3_aa: CAIRRDPALPKNIQYF
d_call: .
v_call: TRBV6-4
j_call: TRBJ2-4
clone_size: .

cdr3_nt: TGTGCCAGCAGGAGGACCGGGACAGTCGGCTACACCTTC
cdr3_aa: CASRRTGTVGYTF
d_call: TRBD1
v_call: TRBV28
j_call: TRBJ1-2
clone_size: few

cdr3_nt: TGTGCCAGCAGCTTGGCGGGAGGAAATGAGCAGTTCTTC
cdr3_aa: CASSLAGGNEQFF
d_call: TRBD2
v_call: TRBV5-4
j_call: TRBJ2-1
clone_size: .

cdr3_nt: TGCGCCAGCACTCCCTTCTACGGACTAGCCGGCGGGGAGCTGTTTTTT
cdr3_aa: CASTPFYGLAGGELFF
d_call: TRBD2
v_call: TRBV10-2
j_call: TRBJ2-2
clone_size: .

cdr3_nt: TGTGCCAGCTCACTAGTCGGGACTAGGAACAATGAGCAGTTCTTC
cdr3_aa: CASSLVGTRNNEQFF
d_call: TRBD2
v_call: TRBV18
j_call: TRBJ2-1
clone_size: .

cdr3_nt: TGTGCCAGCAGCTCGACTAGCGGAGGGGGGGCTGAGCAGTTCTTC
cdr3_aa: CASSSTSGGGAEQFF
d_call: TRBD2
v_call: TRBV7-3
j_call: TRBJ2-1
clone_size: .

cdr3_nt: TGTGCCAGCAGTTTAGGGTCAGGGCTGGGCTACACCTTC
cdr3_aa: CASSLGSGLGYTF
d_call: .
v_call: TRBV28
j_call: TRBJ1-2
clone_size: .

cdr3_nt: TGCGCCAGCGAGAAGGGACAGTTCTCTGGGGCCAACGTCCTGACTTTC
cdr3_aa: CASEKGQFSGANVLTF
d_call: TRBD1
v_call: TRBV5-1
j_call: TRBJ2-6
clone_size: .

cdr3_nt: TGTGCCGCGAGCCAGGACAGGGGGCGAAGTCATAGCAATCAGCCCCAGCATTTT
cdr3_aa: CAASQDRGRSHSNQPQHF
d_call: TRBD1
v_call: TRBV27
j_call: TRBJ1-5
clone_size: .

cdr3_nt: TGTGCCAGTAGTATAGAGAGAGGAGGACTCTCCACAGATACGCAGTATTTT
cdr3_aa: CASSIERGGLSTDTQYF
d_call: .
v_call: TRBV19
j_call: TRBJ2-3
clone_size: few

cdr3_nt: TGCGCCAGCAGCTTGAATACGGGGAACACTGAAGCTTTCTTT
cdr3_aa: CASSLNTGNTEAFF
d_call: .
v_call: TRBV5-1
j_call: TRBJ1-1
clone_size: .

cdr3_nt: TGTGCCACCGAGGGCGTAGGCCTGGGTGGCTACACCTTC
cdr3_aa: CATEGVGLGGYTF
d_call: .
v_call: TRBV19
j_call: TRBJ1-2
clone_size: .

cdr3_nt: TGTGCCAGCAGCCCCGGACTAGCGGTAGCCTACGAGCAGTACTTC
cdr3_aa: CASSPGLAVAYEQYF
d_call: TRBD2
v_call: TRBV5-6
j_call: TRBJ2-7
clone_size: .

cdr3_nt: TGTGCCAGTAGTATTGTACGGTCGCTGGCCAACGTCCTGACTTTC
cdr3_aa: CASSIVRSLANVLTF
d_call: .
v_call: TRBV19
j_call: TRBJ2-6
clone_size: .

cdr3_nt: TGTGCCAGCAGCTCCGACCCGGGGGCTGAAGCTTTCTTT
cdr3_aa: CASSSDPGAEAFF
d_call: .
v_call: TRBV5-4
j_call: TRBJ1-1
clone_size: .

cdr3_nt: TGTGCCAGCAGTCCCCCCGCGGGAAACTACGAGCAGTACTTC
cdr3_aa: CASSPPAGNYEQYF
d_call: .
v_call: TRBV6-6
j_call: TRBJ2-7
clone_size: .

cdr3_nt: TGTGCCAGCAGCTCTCGGACAGGGGAGAGGGGCTACACCTTC
cdr3_aa: CASSSRTGERGYTF
d_call: TRBD1
v_call: TRBV6-6
j_call: TRBJ1-2
clone_size: .

cdr3_nt: TGTGCCAGCAGCTTGTTGGCAGGGGGCTACGAGCAGTACTTC
cdr3_aa: CASSLLAGGYEQYF
d_call: TRBD1
v_call: TRBV5-6
j_call: TRBJ2-7
clone_size: .

cdr3_nt: TGCGCCAGCAGTGAGTCTGAACGGCTAGCTGATGAGCAGTTCTTC
cdr3_aa: CASSESERLADEQFF
d_call: .
v_call: TRBV10-2
j_call: TRBJ2-1
clone_size: few

cdr3_nt: TGCGCCAGCAGCCAAGGGAGCGGGAGTTGGGCAGATACGCAGTATTTT
cdr3_aa: CASSQGSGSWADTQYF
d_call: TRBD2
v_call: TRBV4-1
j_call: TRBJ2-3
clone_size: .

cdr3_nt: TGTGCCAGCAGCTTAACCGGGACTAGCGGGGGGAGCTCCTACGAGCAGTACTTC
cdr3_aa: CASSLTGTSGGSSYEQYF
d_call: TRBD2
v_call: TRBV7-2
j_call: TRBJ2-7
clone_size: .

cdr3_nt: TGTGCCAGTAGTATATTGGACAGGGGAAACGGGGAGCTGTTTTTT
cdr3_aa: CASSILDRGNGELFF
d_call: TRBD1
v_call: TRBV19
j_call: TRBJ2-2
clone_size: .

cdr3_nt: TGCGCCAGCAGCGTGACCGGGACAGGGGGAAACACCATATATTTT
cdr3_aa: CASSVTGTGGNTIYF
d_call: TRBD1
v_call: TRBV5-1
j_call: TRBJ1-3
clone_size: .

cdr3_nt: TGCGCCAGCAGCCAGGGGAGCAAACTATTCACAGATACGCAGTATTTT
cdr3_aa: CASSQGSKLFTDTQYF
d_call: .
v_call: TRBV4-1
j_call: TRBJ2-3
clone_size: .

cdr3_nt: TGTGCCAGCAGCTCGCTCAGGCAGGGTGGAGCTTTCTTT
cdr3_aa: CASSSLRQGGAFF
d_call: .
v_call: TRBV11-2
j_call: TRBJ1-1
clone_size: .

cdr3_nt: TGTGCCAGCTCATCAACTGGGACAGGCCCCACAGATACGCAGTATTTT
cdr3_aa: CASSSTGTGPTDTQYF
d_call: TRBD1
v_call: TRBV18
j_call: TRBJ2-3
clone_size: .

cdr3_nt: TGTGCCAGCTCACCAAAGGCCCCTGGGACAGGGACAGATACGCAGTATTTT
cdr3_aa: CASSPKAPGTGTDTQYF
d_call: TRBD1
v_call: TRBV18
j_call: TRBJ2-3
clone_size: .

cdr3_nt: TGTGCCAGCAGTTCCCAGGGTAGCTCTGGGGCCAACGTCCTGACTTTC
cdr3_aa: CASSSQGSSGANVLTF
d_call: .
v_call: TRBV7-2
j_call: TRBJ2-6
clone_size: once

cdr3_nt: TGTGCAAGTCGCTGCAAGGGGGAACAGCGACGGACAGATACGCAGTATTTT
cdr3_aa: CASRCKGEQRRTDTQYF
d_call: .
v_call: TRBV12-2
j_call: TRBJ2-3
clone_size: .

cdr3_nt: TGTGCCAGCAGTAAAACCACAGGGACCGGGGCCAACGTCCTGACTTTC
cdr3_aa: CASSKTTGTGANVLTF
d_call: .
v_call: TRBV27
j_call: TRBJ2-6
clone_size: .

cdr3_nt: TGTGCCAGCAGCCAAGCAAGGGGGGGACCCTACGAGCAGTACTTC
cdr3_aa: CASSQARGGPYEQYF
d_call: .
v_call: TRBV14
j_call: TRBJ2-7
clone_size: few

cdr3_nt: TGTGCCAGCAGTGAACAGCGCGAGCAGTACTTC
cdr3_aa: CASSEQREQYF
d_call: .
v_call: TRBV2
j_call: TRBJ2-7
clone_size: few

cdr3_nt: TGTGCCAGCACGGACAGGGGCCGGTATGGCTACACCTTC
cdr3_aa: CASTDRGRYGYTF
d_call: TRBD1
v_call: TRBV6-1
j_call: TRBJ1-2
clone_size: .

cdr3_nt: TGCGCCAGCAGCCAACAAACAGGATACCAAGAGGCCCAGTACTTC
cdr3_aa: CASSQQTGYQEAQYF
d_call: .
v_call: TRBV4-1
j_call: TRBJ2-5
clone_size: .

cdr3_nt: TGTGCCAGCAGCTGGGACAGCTCCTACGAGCAGTACTTC
cdr3_aa: CASSWDSSYEQYF
d_call: TRBD1
v_call: TRBV2
j_call: TRBJ2-7
clone_size: .